These T cell receptor beta chains were read from a single sample in a study of blood T cell repertoires in COVID-19. Assay: immunoSEQ multiplex PCR; the TCRdb copy retains only in-frame clones and omits some. The sample has some 380,000 clones; over 75% are singletons. The sample taken for sequencing was PBMCs or T cells enriched from blood (not recorded which). The receptors come from a woman between 40 and 55 years old with acute COVID-19. Each CDR3 is given without its conserved first and last residue.

TRBV3-1/TRBV3-2,TRBJ1-5,ASSGTGTGNQPQH
TRBV6-5,TRBJ1-2,ARSQGGSYGYT
TRBV7-7,TRBJ2-6,ASSPASSGANVLT
TRBV5-1,TRBJ1-1,ASSLYRGQYTEAF
TRBV5-1,TRBJ2-7,ASSFRDRGEQY
TRBV2,TRBJ2-7,ASSDSLESSYEQY
TRBV5-1,TRBJ1-1,ASSYLRAPNTEAF
TRBV27,TRBJ1-2,ASSDRGYGYT
TRBV7-9,TRBJ1-4,ASSSTGQKGEKLF
TRBV15,TRBJ2-2,ATSRDLRTGELF
TRBV4-1,TRBJ2-1,ASSQLTSGGYNEQF
TRBV6-5,TRBJ2-3,ASRFGGGGTDTQY
TRBV15,TRBJ1-1,ATSIADRGMGKTEAF
TRBV5-1,TRBJ2-3,ASSSSTDTQY